Listed here is a single T cell receptor beta chain. These data are taken from a study of T cell responses to AZD1222 COVID-19 vaccine. This CDR3 comprises 15 residues. The germline CDR1 and CDR2 sequences are SNHLY and FYNNEI. V lost 4 bases and J lost 5, with 18 bases in between. Repertoires were generated with immunoSEQ multiplex PCR, while TCRdb's copy carries only in-frame clones and drops some. The table includes 100,000 to 150,000 clones, over 75% detected once. The genes are TRBV2 and TRBJ2-7; D gene unclear. The sequence was obtained from an adult in good health. The specimen comprised peripheral blood, sampled on day 0 of AZD1222 vaccination. CDR3: CASSVRSLRSHEQYF. CDR3 bases: TGTGCCAGCAGTGTTAGGTCGCTGAGGAGTCACGAGCAGTACTTC.